This T cell receptor beta chain was retrieved from a study of T cell responses to AZD1222 COVID-19 vaccine. Notes on the study in general: The number of AZD1222 recipients seropositive at baseline was only five to seven. Sampling that yielded the repertoires occurred only after the peak T cell response. Donor demographics were predominantly white British with a female majority; clonal diversity may be underestimated.

It was second doses at about 4 or about 12 weeks that were pooled. Libraries were prepared by immunoSEQ multiplex PCR; TCRdb keeps only in-frame clonotypes and omits some of them. There are around 140,000 clones in the sample; approximately 91% occur only once, and more than 1% lies in the top ten. The V gene lost 1 base and the J gene lost 5 bases, with 14 bases spanning the gap. In germline, CDR1 is MGHRA, CDR2 YSYEKL. The CDR3 contains 15 residues. In the case of this clone: The antigen is not known.

The TCR originated in an adult who received the AZD1222 COVID-19 vaccine. The rearrangement uses TRBV4-1 and TRBJ2-5; D is ambiguous. Source: peripheral blood, taken 28 days after the second AZD1222 dose. CDR3 bases: TGCGCCAGCAGCCAAGGAAAGGAATGGTGGGAGACCCAGTACTTC. It translates to CASSQGKEWWETQYF.